Below, 21 T cell receptor beta chains from the same sample are listed, as sequenced in a study of blood T cell repertoires in COVID-19. The protocol was immunoSEQ multiplex PCR, while the TCRdb copy is restricted to in-frame clones and leaves out a portion. The sample contains over 250,000 clones, more than 85% of which appear only once. The material sequenced was peripheral blood. Source of these receptors: a person aged 18-29 years with COVID-19, enrolled during active disease.

This clone was counted a single time. CDR3 residues: CASSARHPTLAGLYNEQFF. CDR3 DNA: TGTGCCAGCAGTGCGCGCCACCCAACACTAGCGGGGTTATACAATGAGCAGTTCTTC. This chain uses TRBV2 with TRBJ2-1, with 10 bases aligning to TRBD2. The V gene end was trimmed by 4 bases and the J gene end by 4 bases; junction bases not matched to a gene: 16. Germline-derived CDR1 and CDR2 are SNHLY and FYNNEI. The CDR3 runs to 19 residues.

Only one count was recorded for this clone. The chain employs TRBV6-5 and TRBJ1-1; 7 nucleotides align to TRBD1. Germline CDR1 MNHEY, CDR2 SVGAGI. The CDR3 has 13 amino acids. J was trimmed by 2 bases and V by 6 bases; bases with no gene match: 3. The CDR3 region has the DNA TGTGCCAGCAGGACAGGGATCAACACTGAAGCTTTCTTT. It is translated as CASRTGINTEAFF.

In its sample, this clone was seen once. This chain links TRBV5-1 with TRBJ1-1; D uncertain. The CDR3 is 13 residues long. Trimming cost V 4 bases and J 3 bases, with 10 bases left between them. From germline, CDR1 is SGHRS and CDR2 YFSETQ. CDR3: CASSPGIYTEAFF. CDR3 DNA sequence: TGCGCCAGCAGCCCCGGGATTTACACTGAAGCTTTCTTT.

This chain links TRBV27 with TRBJ2-7; D is ambiguous. V gave up 4 bases and J gave up 2 bases, with 12 bases separating them. Germline values: CDR1 MNHEY, CDR2 SMNVEV (reference sequence). The CDR3 has 14 residues. CDR3 bases: TGTGCCAGCAGTTCCTCGACTCGGACCTACGAGCAGTACTTC. Translation: CASSSSTRTYEQYF.

V is TRBV27 and J is TRBJ2-7, with D possibly TRBD2 on 6 matching bases. Looked up from germline, CDR1 is MNHEY and CDR2 is SMNVEV (reference sequence). The CDR3 loop spans 15 amino acids. Trimming cost V 5 bases and J 2 bases, with 16 bases left between them. The CDR3 protein is CASSRSGTATYEQYF. CDR3 DNA sequence: TGTGCCAGCAGTCGCTCCGGGACTGCAACCTACGAGCAGTACTTC.

V usage is TRBV5-1 and J usage is TRBJ1-1, with D tentatively TRBD1 (5 bases). Between the trimmed V and J ends, which lost 4 bases and 3 bases, there was a span of 13 bases. This CDR3 has 14 residues. CDR1 SGHRS and CDR2 YFSETQ come from the germline V gene. CDR3 nucleotides: TGCGCCAGCAGCATGGACTGGGGGGACACTGAAGCTTTCTTT. This translates into CASSMDWGDTEAFF.

The V and J genes are TRBV3-1 (or the pseudogene TRBV3-2) and TRBJ2-7; D is ambiguous. V dropped 0 bases and J dropped 1 base, with 10 bases sitting between them. The CDR3 length is 15 residues. CDR1 and CDR2 from the germline V gene are LGHDT and YNNKEL (reference sequence). CDR3: CASSQDQEESYEQYF. The CDR3 DNA follows: TGTGCCAGCAGCCAAGATCAAGAGGAATCCTACGAGCAGTACTTC.

The chain couples TRBV27 to TRBJ2-7; D remains ambiguous. Germline V lookup: CDR1 MNHEY, CDR2 SMNVEV (reference sequence). V lost 6 bases and J 3 bases, leaving 6 bases between the germline ends. The CDR3 runs 11 residues. As DNA, the CDR3 is TGTGCCAGCAGGACTGTCTACGAGCAGTACTTC. As protein: CASRTVYEQYF.

The J gene is TRBJ2-3, the V gene TRBV24-1; possible D gene TRBD2, 5 bases. V lost 1 base to trimming and J lost 1 base, with 8 bases between them. This CDR3 is built from 15 residues. Germline V gene lookup returns CDR1 KGHDR and CDR2 SFDVKD. The CDR3 region has the DNA TGTGCCACCAGTGATTTCCCGCGGGGCACAGATACGCAGTATTTT. It encodes CATSDFPRGTDTQYF.

J is TRBJ2-7 and V is TRBV20-1; D ambiguous. Per germline, CDR1 DFQATT and CDR2 SNEGSKA (reference sequence). Trimming removed 6 bases at V and 2 bases at J, with 11 bases between. The CDR3 consists of 12 residues. Here the CDR3 reads CSASQPAYEQYF. CDR3 coding DNA: TGCAGTGCAAGTCAACCAGCCTACGAGCAGTACTTC.

The rearrangement uses TRBV15 and TRBJ1-5; no reliable D call. This CDR3 is 14 amino acids long. CDR1 is LNHNV, CDR2 YYDKDF, per germline (reference sequence). Trimming stripped 3 bases from V and 6 bases from J, with 12 bases between. Here the CDR3 reads CATSRETTGQPQHF. DNA of the CDR3: TGTGCCACCAGCAGGGAAACCACGGGTCAGCCCCAGCATTTT.

The chain links TRBV2 to TRBJ2-3; possibly TRBD2 for D (7 bases). In germline, CDR1 is SNHLY, CDR2 FYNNEI. The CDR3 runs to 15 residues. Trimming took 3 bases from V and 6 from J, leaving 16 bases between them. The CDR3 sequence: CASSDGSRGGDTQYF. The CDR3, as DNA: TGTGCCAGCAGTGACGGGTCAAGGGGGGGCGATACGCAGTATTTT.

The chain carries TRBV28 and TRBJ1-5; weak D call: TRBD1 (5 bases). Germline CDR1 MDHEN, CDR2 SYDVKM. This CDR3 has 17 residues. V lost 1 base and J 0 bases, leaving 13 bases between the germline ends. The CDR3 here is CASSLFSQVYSNQPQHF. CDR3 DNA: TGTGCCAGCAGTTTATTTTCACAGGTATATAGCAATCAGCCCCAGCATTTT.

This chain uses TRBV19 with TRBJ2-5, with TRBD2 matching 13 bases. The V gene end was trimmed by 6 bases and the J gene end by 5 bases; junction bases not matched to a gene: 12. CDR1 is LNHDA, CDR2 SQIVND, per germline (reference sequence). The CDR3 contains 17 residues. CDR3 region: CASSPPLAGGGWETQYF. The DNA of the CDR3 is TGTGCCAGTAGCCCTCCACTAGCGGGAGGGGGTTGGGAGACCCAGTACTTC.

The V call is TRBV27, the J call TRBJ2-2; 7 bases match TRBD1. Per the germline V gene, CDR1 is MNHEY and CDR2 is SMNVEV (reference sequence). The CDR3 contains 16 residues. V shed 7 bases, J shed 7 bases, and the junction held 15 bases outside the gene matches. CDR3 amino acids: CASTSASTGVIGELFF. As DNA, the CDR3 is TGTGCCAGCACCTCAGCTAGTACAGGGGTGATCGGGGAGCTGTTTTTT.

The gene calls are TRBV28 and TRBJ1-1; D perhaps matches TRBD1 (5 bases). Germline assignment: CDR1 MDHEN and CDR2 SYDVKM. The CDR3 extends over 14 amino acids. Trimming cost V 3 bases and J 0 bases, with 8 bases left between them. This CDR3 reads CASSFRGLNTEAFF. CDR3 coding DNA: TGTGCCAGCAGTTTTAGGGGTTTGAACACTGAAGCTTTCTTT.

This chain links TRBV28 with TRBJ2-6, with a tentative D call TRBD1 (6 bases). This CDR3 has 19 residues. Germline V lookup: CDR1 MDHEN, CDR2 SYDVKM. V gave up 1 base and J gave up 0 bases, with 16 bases separating them. The CDR3 sequence is CASSLYWTVGYSGANVLTF. The DNA for the CDR3 is TGTGCCAGCAGTTTATACTGGACAGTCGGTTACTCTGGGGCCAACGTCCTGACTTTC.

The count of this clone is one. V usage is TRBV28 and J usage is TRBJ2-5, with unresolved D. The length of the CDR3 is 14 residues. Trimming cost V 6 bases and J 5 bases, with 16 bases left between them. The germline gives CDR1 MDHEN, CDR2 SYDVKM. For the CDR3, the DNA is TGTGCCAGCAGGGTTTCAGTTTTTAAGGAGACCCAGTACTTC. Its translation: CASRVSVFKETQYF.

This chain connects TRBV5-1 to TRBJ2-7; 9 bases align to TRBD1. Germline lookup yields CDR1 SGHRS and CDR2 YFSETQ. The CDR3 is made up of 15 amino acids. The ends lost 0 bases at V and 5 bases at J; junction bases unmatched: 6. CDR3 coding DNA: TGCGCCAGCAGCTTGGGGGGACAGGGCAGGGACGAGCAGTACTTC. This translates into CASSLGGQGRDEQYF.

The chain recombines TRBV19 with TRBJ2-3; possibly TRBD2 for D (5 bases). This CDR3 spans 13 amino acids. Trimming removed 3 bases at V and 4 bases at J, with 8 bases between. CDR1 LNHDA and CDR2 SQIVND come from the germline V gene (reference sequence). The DNA for the CDR3 is TGTGCCAGTAGTATCGAGCGGTCAGATACGCAGTATTTT. This gives the protein CASSIERSDTQYF.

The V gene is TRBV24-1, the J gene TRBJ2-5, with D hard to call. Germline CDR1 and CDR2: KGHDR and SFDVKD. The CDR3 runs 14 residues. Trimming shortened V by 4 bases and J by 5 bases, and 13 bases separated the two germline ends. This CDR3 is CATSDIDHGETQYF. For the CDR3, the DNA is TGTGCCACCAGTGACATTGACCACGGGGAGACCCAGTACTTC.